This entry lists 13 T cell receptor beta chains sequenced from one sample in a study of T cell responses to AZD1222 COVID-19 vaccine. Profiling relied on immunoSEQ multiplex PCR, and the TCRdb table lists in-frame clones only, not all of them. The sample carries roughly 130,000 clones, around 90% recorded once. The sequences come from peripheral blood, collected 28 days after the second dose of the MenACWY control vaccine. These receptors all come from an adult who received the MenACWY meningococcal vaccine as a control.

The chain carries TRBV7-2 and TRBJ1-6; D call uncertain. The length of the CDR3 is 12 residues. From germline, CDR1 is SGHTA and CDR2 FQGNSA. Trimming left V 3 bases short and J 6 bases short, with 3 bases between. Written as DNA, the CDR3 is TGTGCCAGCAGCTTTTTTAATTCACCCCTCCACTTT. This codes for CASSFFNSPLHF.

The gene calls are TRBV5-6 and TRBJ1-2; D call uncertain. Trimming shortened V by 4 bases and J by 6 bases, and 13 bases separated the two germline ends. This CDR3 spans 13 amino acids. Germline CDR1 is SGHDT and CDR2 is YYEEEE. The CDR3 spells CASSPGRRDGYTF. Written as DNA, the CDR3 is TGTGCCAGCAGCCCCGGCCGGCGGGATGGCTACACCTTC.

The chain employs TRBV7-9 and TRBJ1-5; 8 nucleotides agree with TRBD1. This CDR3 comprises 17 residues. V was clipped by 1 base and J by 2 bases; unmatched bases: 7. Germline lookup yields CDR1 SEHNR and CDR2 FQNEAQ (reference sequence). The chain's CDR3 is CASSLELTGVGNQPQHF. DNA of the CDR3: TGTGCCAGCAGCTTAGAGCTGACAGGGGTAGGCAATCAGCCCCAGCATTTT.

This clone was recorded once. The J gene is TRBJ2-6, the V gene TRBV5-1; 11 bases agree with TRBD1. CDR3 size: 18 residues. Germline V gene sequence: CDR1 SGHRS, CDR2 YFSETQ. The ends lost 0 bases at V and 1 base at J; junction bases unmatched: 3. This CDR3 is CASSLGGQGASGANVLTF. DNA of the CDR3: TGCGCCAGCAGCTTGGGTGGACAGGGGGCGTCTGGGGCCAACGTCCTGACTTTC.

The chain is built from TRBV7-9 and TRBJ2-5; tentatively, D is TRBD1 (5 bases). V dropped 5 bases and J dropped 0 bases, with 10 bases sitting between them. Germline loops: CDR1 SEHNR, CDR2 FQNEAQ (reference sequence). The CDR3 length is 14 residues. The CDR3 loop reads CASSRLRDQETQYF. CDR3 bases: TGTGCCAGCAGCCGCCTCAGGGACCAAGAGACCCAGTACTTC.

As to this clone: Distinct nucleotide sequences in the sample also encode this CDR3. The chain combines TRBV9 with TRBJ1-1; D remains ambiguous. There are 13 residues in the CDR3. Germline V lookup: CDR1 SGDLS, CDR2 YYNGEE. V lost 0 bases and J 0 bases, leaving 3 bases between the germline ends. The CDR3 reads CASSVAVNTEAFF. Written as DNA, the CDR3 is TGTGCCAGCAGCGTAGCAGTGAACACTGAAGCTTTCTTT.

DNA for the CDR3: TGTGCCAGCAACGTCGGAGGGTCTAGCACAGATACGCAGTATTTT. Its translation is CASNVGGSSTDTQYF. This sequence joins TRBV28 and TRBJ2-3; tentative D call: TRBD2 (6 bases). This CDR3 region has 15 residues. Germline V CDR1 and CDR2: MDHEN, SYDVKM. Trimming removed 7 bases from V and 0 bases from J, with 14 bases in between.

The chain links TRBV9 to TRBJ1-1; D unclear. V was cut by 1 base and J by 2 bases, with 9 bases left in between. Germline V gives CDR1 SGDLS, CDR2 YYNGEE. The length of the CDR3 is 14 residues. The CDR3 DNA follows: TGTGCCAGCAGCGTAACTGTGGGAAACACTGAAGCTTTCTTT. Protein product: CASSVTVGNTEAFF.

The chain is built from TRBV7-8 and TRBJ2-1; 10 bases align to TRBD2. This CDR3 is built from 17 residues. The V gene's germline CDR1 is SGHVS and CDR2 FQNEAQ. Germline trimming cut 4 bases from V and 4 bases from J; bases unmatched to any gene: 10. As DNA, the CDR3 is TGTGCCAGCAGCTCCCCCGGTCGGACTAGCGGTTACAATGAGCAGTTCTTC. Translating it yields CASSSPGRTSGYNEQFF.

The chain is built from TRBV28 and TRBJ2-4; 7 nucleotides agree with TRBD1. The germline gives CDR1 MDHEN, CDR2 SYDVKM. The V and J ends lost 3 bases and 15 bases, in that order; junction bases with no gene match: 11. This CDR3 contains 13 residues. The CDR3 is CASSFQRTGLRYF. The CDR3 bases are TGTGCCAGCAGTTTCCAACGGACAGGCCTAAGGTACTTC.

The chain carries TRBV19 and TRBJ2-5, with TRBD2 identical over 16 bases. CDR1 and CDR2 from the germline V gene are LNHDA and SQIVND (reference sequence). The CDR3 sequence is 16 residues long. Trimming took 8 bases from V and 5 from J; bases not matched to a gene: 8. CDR3 in amino acids: CASEGLAGGPRETQYF. CDR3 nucleotides: TGTGCCAGTGAGGGACTAGCGGGAGGGCCGAGGGAGACCCAGTACTTC. The full variable domain, its missing parts supplied by reference TRBV19 and TRBJ2-5, is DGGITQSPKYLFRKEGQNVTLSCEQNLNHDAMYWYRQDPGQGLRLIYYSQIVNDFQKGDIAEGYSVSREKKESFPLTVTSAQKNPTAFYLCASEGLAGGPRETQYFGPGTRLLVL.

This CDR3 is CASTSGTNTGELFF. CDR3 DNA: TGTGCCAGCACTAGCGGGACGAACACCGGGGAGCTGTTTTTT. The V gene is TRBV2, the J gene TRBJ2-2, with 9 positions matching TRBD2. The CDR3 has 14 residues. Trimming took 7 bases from V and 0 from J; bases not matched to a gene: 0. Germline CDR1 reads SNHLY; CDR2 reads FYNNEI. The full variable domain, with the rest looked up from reference TRBV2 and TRBJ2-2, is EPEVTQTPSHQVTQMGQEVILRCVPISNHLYFYWYRQILGQKVEFLVSFYNNEISEKSEIFDDQFSVERPDGSNFTLKIRSTKLEDSAMYFCASTSGTNTGELFFGEGSRLTVL.

This sequence joins TRBV2 and TRBJ2-5; a weak D match, TRBD1 (5 bases). This CDR3 has 14 amino acids. Germline V gene data show CDR1 as SNHLY and CDR2 as FYNNEI. Trimming shortened V by 2 bases and J by 2 bases, and 9 bases separated the two germline ends. The CDR3 nucleotides are TGTGCCAGCAGTGAACTGCAGGGTCAAGAGACCCAGTACTTC. Translation: CASSELQGQETQYF.